These T cell receptor beta chains were read from a single sample in a study of shared clonotypes between healthy human individuals. Some clones are missing from TCRdb's copy, which holds only in-frame ones; the method was immunoSEQ multiplex PCR. The profile covers under 2.5 million clones, with 85% to 95% appearing a single time and 0.37% taken by the ten largest. The sequencing sample was made of naive CD4+ T cells from PBMCs. The origin of the receptors is a man younger than 35 in good health. Some clones in this sample may be carry-over from other donors' samples. Both conserved end residues are part of each CDR3. D genes are given only for firm matches.

CDR3: CASSSSMYNEKLFF; V: TRBV7-9; D: .; J: TRBJ1-4
CDR3: CASSLALRRGEPLKETQYF; V: TRBV7-8; D: .; J: TRBJ2-5
CDR3: CASSDRAGSEKLFF; V: TRBV25-1; D: .; J: TRBJ1-4
CDR3: CASSSSRAGVTDTQYF; V: TRBV7-6; D: TRBD2; J: TRBJ2-3
CDR3: CASSFGNPRSYEQYF; V: TRBV18; D: .; J: TRBJ2-7
CDR3: CASSFRQGSGYTF; V: TRBV7-3; D: TRBD1; J: TRBJ1-2
CDR3: CASSLKGYEQYF; V: TRBV5-1; D: .; J: TRBJ2-7
CDR3: CASGDEFGTEAFF; V: TRBV2; D: .; J: TRBJ1-1
CDR3: CASSLLHSRETQYF; V: TRBV28; D: .; J: TRBJ2-5
CDR3: CASSLMGRGYEKLFF; V: TRBV7-2; D: .; J: TRBJ1-4
CDR3: CASSLLAGGSTGELFF; V: TRBV11-2; D: TRBD2; J: TRBJ2-2
CDR3: CASSTEMNTGELFF; V: TRBV2; D: .; J: TRBJ2-2
CDR3: CASSLSKRPYNEQFF; V: TRBV5-6; D: .; J: TRBJ2-1
CDR3: CASSLRPGTGDEQYF; V: TRBV7-3; D: TRBD1; J: TRBJ2-7
CDR3: CAWSSGTVNQPQHF; V: TRBV30; D: TRBD1; J: TRBJ1-5
CDR3: CASSSPGTSVREQYF; V: TRBV2; D: TRBD2; J: TRBJ2-7
CDR3: CASSLAASSLNTEAFF; V: TRBV5-1; D: .; J: TRBJ1-1
CDR3: CAGRRTSGSEQYF; V: TRBV6-1; D: TRBD2; J: TRBJ2-7
CDR3: CSAQLDTEAFF; V: TRBV20-1; D: .; J: TRBJ1-1
CDR3: CASSYSRGNTIYF; V: TRBV6-5; D: .; J: TRBJ1-3
CDR3: CASRLTGSNTEAFF; V: TRBV5-1; D: .; J: TRBJ1-1
CDR3: CASSLELPGTTYGYTF; V: TRBV5-1; D: .; J: TRBJ1-2
CDR3: CASSDLQGAYNEQFF; V: TRBV2; D: TRBD1; J: TRBJ2-1
CDR3: CASSIDLGQWGNQPQHF; V: TRBV19; D: TRBD1; J: TRBJ1-5
CDR3: CATSRSGYGQFF; V: TRBV15; D: .; J: TRBJ2-1
CDR3: CASSESAWGYTF; V: TRBV6-1; D: .; J: TRBJ1-2
CDR3: CASSFSGANTGELFF; V: TRBV11-3; D: TRBD2; J: TRBJ2-2
CDR3: CASTGLAGGDNEQFF; V: TRBV5-1; D: TRBD2; J: TRBJ2-1
CDR3: CASSLSASSLYEQYF; V: TRBV5-1; D: .; J: TRBJ2-7
CDR3: CASSPQLAENTGELFF; V: TRBV18; D: TRBD2; J: TRBJ2-2
CDR3: CASRAVAGAYEQYF; V: TRBV11-2; D: TRBD2; J: TRBJ2-7
CDR3: CASSQEKSQYVYEQYF; V: TRBV4-3; D: .; J: TRBJ2-7
CDR3: CASKVPPPGGTEAFF; V: TRBV19; D: .; J: TRBJ1-1
CDR3: CASSLSRQVPYEQYF; V: TRBV27; D: .; J: TRBJ2-7
CDR3: CASSLLRGTGGTEAFF; V: TRBV7-9; D: TRBD1; J: TRBJ1-1
CDR3: CASSLHTEAFF; V: TRBV14; D: .; J: TRBJ1-1
CDR3: CASSIRQGDGYTF; V: TRBV7-3; D: TRBD1; J: TRBJ1-2
CDR3: CASSYSGTGNNEQFF; V: TRBV2; D: TRBD1; J: TRBJ2-1
CDR3: CASSERLATTGSYEQYF; V: TRBV6-1; D: .; J: TRBJ2-7
CDR3: CASRLPGQLNEKLFF; V: TRBV19; D: TRBD1; J: TRBJ1-4
CDR3: CASSSGRTSTDTQYF; V: TRBV11-3; D: TRBD2; J: TRBJ2-3
CDR3: CASSQERGTEAFF; V: TRBV4-3; D: .; J: TRBJ1-1
CDR3: CASSEEGRTVSPLHF; V: TRBV2; D: .; J: TRBJ1-6
CDR3: CASSLGGGNTEAFF; V: TRBV28; D: .; J: TRBJ1-1
CDR3: CASSPMGAVGNTIYF; V: TRBV18; D: .; J: TRBJ1-3
CDR3: CASGSPGQTYEQYF; V: TRBV28; D: TRBD1; J: TRBJ2-7
CDR3: CASGITGSTDTQYF; V: TRBV7-2; D: .; J: TRBJ2-3
CDR3: CSVEKVGLARSLAFPDTQYF; V: TRBV29-1; D: TRBD2; J: TRBJ2-3
CDR3: CASSASFGTDSGANVLTF; V: TRBV11-1; D: TRBD1; J: TRBJ2-6
CDR3: CASSPGTSVDTQYF; V: TRBV2; D: TRBD2; J: TRBJ2-3